This T cell receptor (beta chain) was retrieved from a study of T-cell memory formation after mild COVID-19. Across the study: Largely donor-specific sequence clusters came from a couple of donors.

The CDR3 is made up of 21 amino acids. The V and J ends lost 5 bases and 1 base respectively, with 32 bases between them. The study's findings and limits: Contracting CD4+ clones lay largely in CM and EM, with CD8+ ones residing in EMRA.

In its sample, this clonotype was seen a few times. Its antigen is still unknown. 5'RACE with constant-segment primers yielded barcoded, UMI-tagged TCR alpha and TCR beta cDNA libraries. TCRdb re-derived calls from the 5' RACE reads in MiXCR, one entry per CDR3 protein. The table lists roughly 610,000 distinct CDR3 sequences, about 18% of them singletons. V is TRBV12-3 or TRBV12-4 and J is TRBJ1-1; D gene ambiguous. The sample consisted of PBMCs or a T cell subset sorted from them (not recorded which). This receptor was taken from an adult woman who had mild COVID-19 (a few samples of this study predate the infection). Cell type and time point are not known. CDR3 loop: CASSPEAILPSLEQWNTEAFF. CDR3 DNA: TGTGCCAGCAGTCCGGAGGCCATTCTGCCGTCCTTGGAGCAGTGGAACACTGAAGCTTTCTTT.